Shown below are 27 T cell receptor beta chains from a single sample sequenced in a study of shared clonotypes between healthy human individuals. Assay: immunoSEQ multiplex PCR; the TCRdb copy retains only in-frame clones and omits some. This sample has about 330,000 clones, with about 74% found just once. The sample comprised memory CD4+ T cells sorted from blood. Described subset: CD45RA-negative fraction. Receptors originate from a man aged 25-45 years in good health.

The J gene is TRBJ1-1, the V gene TRBV28, with D perhaps matching TRBD1 (6 bases). CDR3 length equals 12 residues. Germline V gene data show CDR1 as MDHEN and CDR2 as SYDVKM. The CDR3 DNA reads as TGTACAAGCGGGGGGGCTGACACTGAAGCTTTCTTT. Its translation: CTSGGADTEAFF.

The CDR3 is CASSIHRLADEQFF. CDR3 DNA sequence: TGTGCCAGTAGTATACACCGGCTAGCCGATGAGCAGTTCTTC. The chain uses TRBV19 and TRBJ2-1, with TRBD2 as a possible D gene (5 bases). Germline CDR1 is LNHDA and CDR2 is SQIVND (reference sequence). Trimming took off 2 bases at V and 8 bases at J, with 13 bases between the two ends. The CDR3 has 14 amino acids.

On this clone itself: Germline is not matched at one junction end, which may reflect a read error. The chain employs TRBV11-2 and TRBJ2-5, with 7 bases that match TRBD1. The CDR3 extends over 14 amino acids. The germline CDR1 and CDR2 sequences are SGHAT and FQNNGV. The CDR3 DNA sequence: TGTGCCAGCAGCTCTCCGGGACAGTCCCTTCCTCGCGACTTC. Translating gives CASSSPGQSLPRDF.

The chain links TRBV5-5 to TRBJ2-5; D is undetermined. V shed 0 bases and J shed 1 base, with 7 bases lying between them. The CDR3 contains 14 residues. Per the germline V gene, CDR1 is SGHKS and CDR2 is YYEKEE (reference sequence). The CDR3 DNA sequence: TGTGCCAGCAGCTTGGGGCCGTCCCAAGAGACCCAGTACTTC. Translation: CASSLGPSQETQYF.

The rearrangement joins TRBV5-1 to TRBJ2-5; TRBD1 might be the D (6 bases). CDR3 length: 14 residues. Germline CDR1 SGHRS, CDR2 YFSETQ. The V and J ends lost 3 bases and 2 bases respectively, with 11 bases between them. The CDR3 DNA reads TGCGCCAGCAGCTACCGAGGACAGCAAGAGACCCAGTACTTC. This codes for CASSYRGQQETQYF.

The chain has TRBV29-1 and TRBJ2-1; TRBD2 might be the D (5 bases). Germline V gene data show CDR1 as SQVTM and CDR2 as ANQGSEA. The CDR3 contains 11 residues. Trimming removed 4 bases at V and 9 bases at J, with 10 bases between. The CDR3 region has the DNA TGCAGCGTTGCGGTGGGAGCTGAGCAGTTCTTC. Amino acids: CSVAVGAEQFF.

The count of this clone is one. This chain joins TRBV27 and TRBJ2-7; TRBD1 matches 8 bases. The ends lost 6 bases at V and 0 bases at J; junction bases unmatched: 4. CDR3 length equals 14 residues. CDR1 is MNHEY, CDR2 SMNVEV, per germline (reference sequence). CDR3 in amino acids: CASRPGQGSYEQYF. In DNA, the CDR3 is TGTGCCAGCAGACCCGGACAGGGCTCCTACGAGCAGTACTTC.

The chain links TRBV9 to TRBJ1-2, with D hard to call. V was cut by 1 base and J by 4 bases, with 26 bases left in between. This CDR3 is built from 19 residues. Germline V gene sequence: CDR1 SGDLS, CDR2 YYNGEE. The CDR3: CASSVPTQLPRSKLYGYTF. The CDR3 nucleotides read TGTGCCAGCAGCGTACCAACACAGCTTCCCAGGTCCAAGCTCTATGGCTACACCTTC. The whole variable domain, filled in from reference TRBV9 and TRBJ1-2, reads DSGVTQTPKHLITATGQRVTLRCSPRSGDLSVYWYQQSLDQGLQFLIQYYNGEERAKGNILERFSAQQFPDLHSELNLSSLELGDSALYFCASSVPTQLPRSKLYGYTFGSGTRLTVV.

This chain connects TRBV25-1 to TRBJ2-3, with TRBD1 as a possible D gene (6 bases). The germline V gene has CDR1 MGHDK and CDR2 SYGVNS. V lost 3 bases and J lost 5, with 9 bases in between. The CDR3 sequence is 13 residues long. The CDR3 reads CASSEGAGDTQYF. CDR3 DNA sequence: TGTGCCAGCAGTGAGGGGGCGGGAGATACGCAGTATTTT. The whole variable domain, remainder taken from reference TRBV25-1 and TRBJ2-3, is EADIYQTPRYLVIGTGKKITLECSQTMGHDKMYWYQQDPGMELHLIHYSYGVNSTEKGDLSSESTVSRIRTEHFPLTLESARPSHTSQYLCASSEGAGDTQYFGPGTRLTVL.

This clone showed up just a few times. The chain couples TRBV5-5 to TRBJ1-1, with D possibly matching TRBD1 (5 bases). The V gene lost 2 bases and the J gene lost 7 bases, with 12 bases spanning the gap. Germline V lookup: CDR1 SGHKS, CDR2 YYEKEE (reference sequence). The CDR3 has 13 amino acids. The CDR3 bases are TGTGCCAGCAGCTTCGTGGGGGAAGGTGAAGCTTTCTTT. Encoded protein: CASSFVGEGEAFF.

CDR3 residues: CAWKTGLGEKLFF. The CDR3 DNA reads as TGTGCCTGGAAGACAGGGCTGGGTGAAAAACTGTTTTTT. The V gene is TRBV30, the J gene TRBJ1-4, with TRBD1 matching 7 bases. CDR3 length: 13 amino acids. V dropped 4 bases and J dropped 7; count of bases not matched to a gene: 6. The V gene's germline CDR1 is GTSNPN and CDR2 SVGIG (reference sequence).

The rearrangement uses TRBV30 and TRBJ2-5; D is ambiguous. V was cut by 5 bases and J by 3 bases, with 7 bases left in between. The CDR3 is 11 residues long. Germline V gives CDR1 GTSNPN, CDR2 SVGIG (reference sequence). The CDR3 coding sequence is TGTGCCTGGCAGTGGAAAGAGACCCAGTACTTC. Its protein is CAWQWKETQYF.

Of note for this clone: The same CDR3 also results from other DNA sequences found in this sample. The J gene is TRBJ2-7, the V gene TRBV2; D is unresolved. The CDR3 covers 12 residues. With 5 bases removed from V and 2 bases from J, the gap between germline ends came to 7 bases. Germline values: CDR1 SNHLY, CDR2 FYNNEI. The CDR3 DNA follows: TGTGCCAGCAGTCTTCAGGCCTACGAGCAGTACTTC. Amino acid sequence: CASSLQAYEQYF.

The rearrangement joins TRBV29-1 to TRBJ1-4; no firm D call. The germline CDR1 and CDR2 sequences are SQVTM and ANQGSEA. The ends were cut back, 6 bases at V and 4 bases at J, with 12 bases in the middle. The length of the CDR3 is 13 residues. The CDR3 bases are TGCAGCGTGCGGGCAGTAAGTAATGAAAAACTGTTTTTT. This translates into CSVRAVSNEKLFF.

The chain is built from TRBV18 and TRBJ2-7; 7 bases are shared with TRBD1. The CDR3 sequence is 13 residues long. With V trimmed by 0 bases and J by 13 bases, 9 bases remained unmatched. Germline lookup yields CDR1 KGHSH and CDR2 LQKENI. This chain's CDR3 is CASSPPQGRRTYF. DNA for the CDR3: TGTGCCAGCTCACCACCACAGGGGCGCCGTACCTACTTC.

This clone was detected a few times. This chain uses TRBV2 with TRBJ1-3; tentatively, D is TRBD1 (5 bases). The CDR3 has 16 amino acids. Germline V gives CDR1 SNHLY, CDR2 FYNNEI. The V end lost 6 bases, the J end lost 1 base, and 16 bases lay between the germline ends. CDR3 bases: TGTGCCAGCAGCACCAACGGTGGGACGTCTGGAAACACCATATATTTT. This gives the protein CASSTNGGTSGNTIYF.

The chain has TRBV10-3 and TRBJ2-1, with TRBD2 matching 8 bases. The trim removed 6 bases at V and 0 bases at J, leaving 7 bases unmatched. Per germline, CDR1 ENHRY and CDR2 SYGVKD. The CDR3 consists of 16 residues. The CDR3 coding sequence is TGTGCCATCAGCCTTACTAGCGGAAGCTCCTACAATGAGCAGTTCTTC. Translating it yields CAISLTSGSSYNEQFF.

This CDR3 is CASCPLNTEAFF. CDR3 in DNA: TGTGCCAGCTGCCCTTTGAACACTGAAGCTTTCTTT. This sequence joins TRBV6-5 and TRBJ1-1; D unclear. Trimming took 8 bases from V and 0 from J, leaving 7 bases between them. This CDR3 contains 12 residues. Per the germline V gene, CDR1 is MNHEY and CDR2 is SVGAGI.

The chain is built from TRBV11-2 and TRBJ2-7; maybe TRBD2 (5 bases). CDR3 size: 15 residues. Germline CDR1 reads SGHAT; CDR2 reads FQNNGV. V lost 3 bases and J lost 4, with 16 bases in between. This chain's CDR3 is CASSFASFGHYEQYF. Written as DNA, the CDR3 is TGTGCCAGCAGCTTTGCTAGCTTTGGGCATTACGAGCAGTACTTC.

V usage is TRBV6-5 and J usage is TRBJ2-7; no clear D gene. CDR1 is MNHEY, CDR2 SVGAGI, per germline. Trimming left V 5 bases short and J 0 bases short, with 5 bases between. The CDR3 is 12 residues long. CDR3 in amino acids: CASSESSYEQYF. CDR3 nucleotide sequence: TGTGCCAGCAGTGAGTCCTCCTACGAGCAGTACTTC.

The chain carries TRBV5-1 and TRBJ1-1; 7 bases fit TRBD1. The CDR3 is 16 amino acids. Germline loops: CDR1 SGHRS, CDR2 YFSETQ. Trimming at V came to 4 bases and at J to 4 bases, leaving 13 bases not matched to a gene. In nucleotides, the CDR3 is TGCGCCAGCAGCGGCCGACAGGGTAGGGGAGGCACTGAAGCTTTCTTT. Its translation: CASSGRQGRGGTEAFF. Variable domain in full (rest from reference TRBV5-1 and TRBJ1-1): KAGVTQTPRYLIKTRGQQVTLSCSPISGHRSVSWYQQTPGQGLQFLFEYFSETQRNKGNFPGRFSGRQFSNSRSEMNVSTLELGDSALYLCASSGRQGRGGTEAFFGQGTRLTVV.

The chain has TRBV20-1 and TRBJ2-5; D remains unclear. Germline V gives CDR1 DFQATT, CDR2 SNEGSKA (reference sequence). The CDR3 covers 11 residues. V lost 3 bases to trimming and J lost 1 base, with 3 bases between them. CDR3 sequence: CSASSQETQYF. The DNA for the CDR3 is TGCAGTGCTAGTTCCCAAGAGACCCAGTACTTC.

V is TRBV11-2 and J is TRBJ2-5, with 7 bases aligning to TRBD2. CDR3 length: 17 residues. Germline V CDR1 and CDR2: SGHAT, FQNNGV. Trimming cost V 4 bases and J 0 bases; bases outside gene matches: 11. This chain's CDR3 is CASSSGLAERYQETQYF. CDR3 nucleotides: TGTGCCAGCAGCTCCGGCCTAGCGGAACGGTACCAAGAGACCCAGTACTTC.

CDR3 protein: CASSQVDMGLDYNEQFF. DNA of the CDR3: TGCGCCAGCAGCCAAGTCGACATGGGGCTAGACTACAATGAGCAGTTCTTC. The chain recombines TRBV4-1 with TRBJ2-1; TRBD1 might be the D (5 bases). The germline V gene has CDR1 MGHRA and CDR2 YSYEKL. V shed 1 base and J shed 3 bases, with 16 bases lying between them. The CDR3 runs 17 residues.

CDR3 sequence (DNA): TGTGCCAGCAGGGTGGGTGGTGGTCAGCCCCAGCATTTT. It yields the protein CASRVGGGQPQHF. V and J are TRBV6-5 and TRBJ1-5; D is ambiguous. Trimming took off 6 bases at V and 6 bases at J, with 12 bases between the two ends. Per germline, CDR1 MNHEY and CDR2 SVGAGI. The length of the CDR3 is 13 residues.

The V and J genes are TRBV9 and TRBJ2-1, with 7 bases matching TRBD2. V shed 4 bases, J shed 9 bases, and the junction held 13 bases outside the gene matches. The CDR3 extends over 15 amino acids. From germline, CDR1 is SGDLS and CDR2 YYNGEE. CDR3 in amino acids: CASSTTRDYFAEQFF. The CDR3 DNA follows: TGTGCCAGCAGCACTACCCGGGACTACTTCGCTGAGCAGTTCTTC.

This sequence joins TRBV14 and TRBJ1-1, with D maybe TRBD1 (6 bases). CDR1 and CDR2 from the germline V gene are SGHDN and FVKESK. The CDR3 extends over 15 amino acids. V shed 0 bases and J shed 5 bases, with 13 bases lying between them. The CDR3 DNA follows: TGTGCCAGCAGCCAAGAAAGGGGGGCGCGGACTGAAGCTTTCTTT. This encodes CASSQERGARTEAFF.